The present T cell receptor beta chain was sequenced within a study of identical twins. Study results and limitations: Abundant beta clonotypes from cord blood bore fewer insertions; memory repertoires lacked this pattern. The study drew conclusions from cross-sectional statistical analysis, not from following the same donors.

Each donor was a healthy Caucasian. Comment on this clonotype: What it binds is not known.

One entry per CDR3 protein, called by TCRdb with MiXCR from the 5' RACE reads. The sample yields a few hundred thousand distinct CDR3 sequences, nearly 10% seen once. The germline V gene has CDR1 DFQATT and CDR2 SNEGSKA (reference sequence). The CDR3 sequence is 17 residues long. These same data were also listed under a study on yellow fever vaccine responses in identical twins.

The chain joins TRBV20-1 to TRBJ2-7; 7 bases are shared with TRBD1. The clonotype comes from a woman between 18 and 29 years old in good health. The sample taken for sequencing was PBMCs. This chain's CDR3 is CCARGLPRQGGSYEQYF. CDR3 bases: TGCTGCGCTAGAGGCCTCCCTCGACAGGGTGGCTCCTACGAGCAGTACTTC.